This TCR beta chain came from a study of blood T cell repertoires in COVID-19. Germline V CDR1 and CDR2: SGDLS, YYNGEE. V lost 0 bases, J lost 9 bases, and 12 bases stayed unmatched. The CDR3 sequence is 16 residues long. Profiling relied on immunoSEQ multiplex PCR, and the TCRdb table lists in-frame clones only, not all of them. Of 200,000 to 300,000 clones listed, roughly nine tenths are singletons. V is TRBV9 and J is TRBJ2-1; TRBD1 aligns across 7 bases. The sequence was collected from a middle-aged man who had recovered from COVID-19. The sample taken for sequencing was peripheral blood. The CDR3, as DNA: TGTGCCAGCAGCGTAGGCCCATTGGCGGCAGGGGGTGAGCAGTTCTTC. It specifies CASSVGPLAAGGEQFF.